This TCR beta chain was found in a study of control samples from healthy donors and cancer patients. Data came from immunoSEQ multiplex PCR; TCRdb stores just in-frame clones and leaves some out. The sample carries 100,000 to 150,000 clones, 75% to 95% recorded once. The CDR3 covers 14 residues. Per germline, CDR1 SNHLY and CDR2 FYNNEI. V lost 7 bases and J 1 base, leaving 11 bases between the germline ends. The sequence came from a man between 40 and 49 years old in good health. V is TRBV2 and J is TRBJ2-1, with a possible D match to TRBD2 (6 bases). The sequencing sample was made of blood. The CDR3 is CASKGGDSYNEQFF. The CDR3 region has the DNA TGTGCCAGCAAGGGCGGGGATTCCTACAATGAGCAGTTCTTC.